This T cell receptor beta chain was identified during a study of T cell repertoires in cytomegalovirus infection. The overall study: It can be stated that public TCR beta signatures indicated CMV infection as well as a matching HLA type.

Overall study results and limits: Across the ex vivo response, the dominant clonotypes were HLA-C-restricted CMV-specific TCR beta clonotypes. Pooled public TCR beta family frequency picked out CMV carriers with the relevant HLA.

TCRdb re-called the reads through MiXCR, storing one row per CDR3 protein. In the table there are hundreds of thousands of distinct CDR3 sequences, 15% to 20% of which are singletons. This clonotype has only a few counts. Antigen unknown. Germline V gene data show CDR1 as SEHNR and CDR2 as FQNEAQ (reference sequence). Trimming cost V 5 bases and J 5 bases, with 10 bases left between them. The CDR3 spans 13 residues. The clonotype originates from a human donor in good health (CMV status not recorded). Some clones in this sample may be carry-over from other donors' samples. The sample was PBMCs. The rearrangement joins TRBV7-9 to TRBJ2-1; D perhaps matches TRBD1 (5 bases). The CDR3 here is CASSAWGNNEQFF. The CDR3, as DNA: TGTGCCAGCAGCGCGTGGGGCAACAATGAGCAGTTCTTC.